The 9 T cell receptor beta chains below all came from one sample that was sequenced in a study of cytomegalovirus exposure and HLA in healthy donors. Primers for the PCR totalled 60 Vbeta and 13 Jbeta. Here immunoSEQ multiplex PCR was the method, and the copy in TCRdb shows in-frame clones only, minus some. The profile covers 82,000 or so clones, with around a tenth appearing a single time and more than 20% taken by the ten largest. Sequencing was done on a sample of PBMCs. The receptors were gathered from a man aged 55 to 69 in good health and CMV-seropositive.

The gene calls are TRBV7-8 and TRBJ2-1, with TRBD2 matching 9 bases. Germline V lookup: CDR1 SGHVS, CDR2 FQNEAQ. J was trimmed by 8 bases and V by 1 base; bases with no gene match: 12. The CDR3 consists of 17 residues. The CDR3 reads CASSLDEAGGPQDEQFF. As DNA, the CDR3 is TGTGCCAGCAGCTTAGACGAGGCGGGAGGGCCCCAGGATGAGCAGTTCTTC.

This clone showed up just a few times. The chain's CDR3 is CASSRPLAGGGDIQYF. The DNA for the CDR3 is TGCGCCAGCAGCCGACCACTAGCGGGGGGTGGGGACATTCAGTACTTC. The V gene is TRBV4-1, the J gene TRBJ2-4; 12 bases are shared with TRBD2. CDR1 and CDR2 (germline): MGHRA, YSYEKL. Losses at the gene ends were 4 bases for V and 8 bases for J; bases not matched to a gene: 9. The CDR3 loop spans 16 amino acids.

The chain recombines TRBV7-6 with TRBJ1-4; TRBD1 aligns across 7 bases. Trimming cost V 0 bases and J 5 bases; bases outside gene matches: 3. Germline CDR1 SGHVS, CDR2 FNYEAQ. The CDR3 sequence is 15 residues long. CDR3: CASSLAGTANEKLFF. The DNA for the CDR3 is TGTGCCAGCAGCTTAGCAGGGACAGCGAATGAAAAACTGTTTTTT.

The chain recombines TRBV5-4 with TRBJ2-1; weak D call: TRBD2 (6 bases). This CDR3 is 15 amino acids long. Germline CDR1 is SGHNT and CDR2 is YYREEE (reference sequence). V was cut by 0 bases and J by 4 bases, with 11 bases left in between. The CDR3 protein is CASSLAASGYNEQFF. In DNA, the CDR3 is TGTGCCAGCAGCTTGGCCGCGAGCGGGTACAATGAGCAGTTCTTC.

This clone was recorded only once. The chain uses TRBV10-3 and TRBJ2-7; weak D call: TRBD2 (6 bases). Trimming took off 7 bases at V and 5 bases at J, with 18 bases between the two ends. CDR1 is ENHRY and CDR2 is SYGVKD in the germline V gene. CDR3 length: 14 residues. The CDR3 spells CAITPEGGNHEQYF. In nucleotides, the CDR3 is TGTGCCATCACCCCAGAAGGAGGGAACCACGAGCAGTACTTC.

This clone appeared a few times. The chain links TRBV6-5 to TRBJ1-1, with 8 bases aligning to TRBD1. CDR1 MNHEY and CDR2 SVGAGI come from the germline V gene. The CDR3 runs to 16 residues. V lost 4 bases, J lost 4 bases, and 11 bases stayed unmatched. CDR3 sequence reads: CASSSKRQGPGTEAFF. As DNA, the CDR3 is TGTGCCAGCAGTTCTAAGAGACAGGGGCCGGGCACTGAAGCTTTCTTT.

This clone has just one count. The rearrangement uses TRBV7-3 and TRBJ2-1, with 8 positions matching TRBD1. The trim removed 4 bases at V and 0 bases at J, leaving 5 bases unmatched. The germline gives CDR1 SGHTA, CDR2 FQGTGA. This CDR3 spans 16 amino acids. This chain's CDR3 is CASSSNTGGSYNEQFF. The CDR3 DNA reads TGTGCCAGCAGCTCGAATACAGGGGGCTCCTACAATGAGCAGTTCTTC. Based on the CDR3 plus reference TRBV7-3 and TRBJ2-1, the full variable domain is GAGVSQTPSNKVTEKGKYVELRCDPISGHTALYWYRQSLGQGPEFLIYFQGTGAADDSGLPNDRFFAVRPEGSVSTLKIQRTERGDSAVYLCASSSNTGGSYNEQFFGPGTRLTVL.

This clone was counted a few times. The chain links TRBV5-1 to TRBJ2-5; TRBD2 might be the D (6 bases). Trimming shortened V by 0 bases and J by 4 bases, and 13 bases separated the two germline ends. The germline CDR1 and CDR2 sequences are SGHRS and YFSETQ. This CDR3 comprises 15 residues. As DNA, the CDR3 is TGCGCCAGCAGCTTGGAGGGTCCCGGGGGAGAGACCCAGTACTTC. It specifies CASSLEGPGGETQYF.

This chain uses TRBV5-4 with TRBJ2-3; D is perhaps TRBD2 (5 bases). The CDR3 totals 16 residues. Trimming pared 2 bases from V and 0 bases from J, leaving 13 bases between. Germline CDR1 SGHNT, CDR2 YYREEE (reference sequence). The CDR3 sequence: CASSFGSGTSTDTQYF. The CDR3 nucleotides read TGTGCCAGCAGCTTCGGCAGCGGCACTAGCACAGATACGCAGTATTTT.